Sequencing of this T cell receptor beta chain was carried out in a study of blood T cell repertoires in COVID-19. Across the study: COVID-19 samples, acute and convalescent, were from the United States, Italy and Spain. The analysed material was cDNA or gDNA that came from T cells, B-cell-depleted T cells, or PBMCs.

CDR1 and CDR2 from the germline V gene are SGHKS and YYEKEE (reference sequence). CDR3 length: 15 residues. V lost 0 bases and J lost 11; bases outside the gene matches: 5. In the original workflow: By means of reference gene primer amplification, nucleated cell counts were estimated. Using immunoSEQ multiplex PCR, the repertoire was profiled, and TCRdb retains in-frame clones only, with some absent. V and J calls and clone size come straight from that table; D and trimming were deduced from the DNA. The sample has about 240,000 clones, approximately 85% seen once. The chain carries TRBV5-5 and TRBJ2-3; 14 bases match TRBD2. The TCR sequence derives from a woman in her fifties or sixties with active or convalescent COVID-19. Specimen: peripheral blood. CDR3 loop: CASSLGAGTSGGQYF. The CDR3 nucleotides read TGTGCCAGCAGCTTGGGGGCCGGGACTAGCGGGGGGCAGTATTTT.